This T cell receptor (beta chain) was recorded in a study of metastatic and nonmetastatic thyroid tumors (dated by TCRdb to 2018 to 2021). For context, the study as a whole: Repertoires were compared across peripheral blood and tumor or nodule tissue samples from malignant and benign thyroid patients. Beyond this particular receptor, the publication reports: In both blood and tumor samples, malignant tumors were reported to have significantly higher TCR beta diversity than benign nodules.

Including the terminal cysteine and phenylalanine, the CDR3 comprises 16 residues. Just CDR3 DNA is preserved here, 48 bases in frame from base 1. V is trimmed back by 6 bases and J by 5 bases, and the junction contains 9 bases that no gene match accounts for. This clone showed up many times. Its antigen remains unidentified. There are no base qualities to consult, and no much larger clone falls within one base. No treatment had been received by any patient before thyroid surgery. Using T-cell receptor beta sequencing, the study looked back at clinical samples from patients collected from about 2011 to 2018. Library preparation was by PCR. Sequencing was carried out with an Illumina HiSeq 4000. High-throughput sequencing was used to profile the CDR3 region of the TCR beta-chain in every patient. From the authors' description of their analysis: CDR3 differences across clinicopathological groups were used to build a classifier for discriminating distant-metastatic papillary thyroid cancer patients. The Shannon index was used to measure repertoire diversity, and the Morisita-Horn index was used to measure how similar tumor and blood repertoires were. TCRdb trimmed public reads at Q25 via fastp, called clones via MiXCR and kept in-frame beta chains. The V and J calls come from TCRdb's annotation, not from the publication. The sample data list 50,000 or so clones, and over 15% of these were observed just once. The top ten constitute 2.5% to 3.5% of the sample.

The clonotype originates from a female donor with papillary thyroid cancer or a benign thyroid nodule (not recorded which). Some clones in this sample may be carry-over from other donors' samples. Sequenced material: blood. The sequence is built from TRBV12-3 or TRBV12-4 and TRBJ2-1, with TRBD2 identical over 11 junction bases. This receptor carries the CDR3 CASSPTSGSWDNEQFF. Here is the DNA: TGTGCCAGCAGCCCAACTAGCGGGAGCTGGGACAATGAGCAGTTCTTC.